This T cell receptor (beta chain) was identified during a study of naive and memory T cell subsets. Study results and caveats: Especially in CD8 cells, naive repertoires contained a few larger clonotypes, possibly CD45RA-re-expressing memory cells.

Separate alpha and beta amplification began at the second PCR step. This clonotype was detected a few times. The antigen remains unidentified. The CDR3 sequence is 13 residues long. V was clipped by 7 bases and J by 5 bases; unmatched bases: 6. Germline CDR1 and CDR2: SQVTM and ANQGSEA. The beta constant-region primer was an equimolar mix of two oligonucleotides covering TRBC1 and TRBC2. Ligated cDNA was amplified by four rounds of PCR with nested alpha and beta constant-region primers and SP2. TCRdb re-derived calls from the UMI-ligation and nested PCR reads in MiXCR, one entry per CDR3 protein. The sample includes around 160,000 distinct CDR3 sequences, approximately 22% seen only once; the top ten take about 0.11%.

The sequence was collected from a human donor in good health. The chain carries TRBV29-1 and TRBJ2-2, with 8 nucleotides matching TRBD2. Source material: naive CD4+ T cells from blood. CDR3 region: CSGGSGSTGELFF. The CDR3 nucleotides read TGCAGCGGGGGGAGCGGGAGTACCGGGGAGCTGTTTTTT.